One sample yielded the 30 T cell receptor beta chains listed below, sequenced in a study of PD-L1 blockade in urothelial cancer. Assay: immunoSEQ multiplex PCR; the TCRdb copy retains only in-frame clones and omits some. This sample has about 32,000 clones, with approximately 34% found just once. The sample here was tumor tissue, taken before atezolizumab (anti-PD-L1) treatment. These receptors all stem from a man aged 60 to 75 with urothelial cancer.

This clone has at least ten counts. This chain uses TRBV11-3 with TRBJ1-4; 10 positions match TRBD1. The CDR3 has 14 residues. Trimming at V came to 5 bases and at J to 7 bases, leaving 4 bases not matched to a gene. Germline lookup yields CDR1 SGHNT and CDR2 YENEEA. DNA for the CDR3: TGTGCCAGCAGCGACAGGGGGCTTACTGAAAAACTGTTTTTT. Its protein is CASSDRGLTEKLFF.

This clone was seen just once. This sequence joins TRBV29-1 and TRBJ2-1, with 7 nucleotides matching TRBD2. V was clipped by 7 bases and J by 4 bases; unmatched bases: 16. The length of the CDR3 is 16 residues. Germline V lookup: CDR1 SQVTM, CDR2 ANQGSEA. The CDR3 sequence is CSAEGNRPGGYNEQFF. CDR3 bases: TGCAGCGCCGAGGGCAACCGGCCCGGGGGGTACAATGAGCAGTTCTTC.

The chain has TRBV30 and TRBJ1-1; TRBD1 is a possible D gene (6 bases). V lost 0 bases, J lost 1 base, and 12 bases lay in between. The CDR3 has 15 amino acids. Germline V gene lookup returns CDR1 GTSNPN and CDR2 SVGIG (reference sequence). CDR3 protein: CAWSVLRGKNTEAFF. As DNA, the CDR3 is TGTGCCTGGAGTGTCCTCAGGGGAAAGAACACTGAAGCTTTCTTT.

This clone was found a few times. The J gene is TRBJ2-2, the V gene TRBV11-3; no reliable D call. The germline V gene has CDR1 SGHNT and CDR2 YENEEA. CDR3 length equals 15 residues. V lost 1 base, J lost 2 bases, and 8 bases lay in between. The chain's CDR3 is CASSLGLFNTGELFF. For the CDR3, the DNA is TGTGCCAGCAGCTTAGGTCTATTTAACACCGGGGAGCTGTTTTTT.

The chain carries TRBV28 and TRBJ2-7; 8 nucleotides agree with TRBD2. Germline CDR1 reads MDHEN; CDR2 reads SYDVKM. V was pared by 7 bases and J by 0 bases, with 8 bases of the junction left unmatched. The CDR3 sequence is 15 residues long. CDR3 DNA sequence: TGTGCCAGCACATCGACTAGCGCCGCCTCCTACGAGCAGTACTTC. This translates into CASTSTSAASYEQYF.

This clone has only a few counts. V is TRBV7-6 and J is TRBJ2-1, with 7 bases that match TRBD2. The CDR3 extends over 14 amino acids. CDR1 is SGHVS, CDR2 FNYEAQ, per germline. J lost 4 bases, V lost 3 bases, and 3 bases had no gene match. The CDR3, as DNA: TGTGCCAGCAGCTTGGGGGGGAGTTACAATGAGCAGTTCTTC. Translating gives CASSLGGSYNEQFF.

The CDR3 region is CASSKGTGNQPQHF. For the CDR3, the DNA is TGTGCCAGCAGTAAAGGGACAGGCAATCAGCCCCAGCATTTT. This chain joins TRBV25-1 and TRBJ1-5, with 7 bases identical to TRBD1. Germline CDR1 MGHDK, CDR2 SYGVNS. This CDR3 has 14 amino acids. J gave up 2 bases and V 5 bases, and 3 bases lay outside the gene matches.

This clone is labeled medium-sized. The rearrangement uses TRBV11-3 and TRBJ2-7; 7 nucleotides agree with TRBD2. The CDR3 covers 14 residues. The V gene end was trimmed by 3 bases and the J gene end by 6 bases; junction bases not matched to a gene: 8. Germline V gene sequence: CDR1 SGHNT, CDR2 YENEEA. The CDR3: CASSFTGGGLEQYF. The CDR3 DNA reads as TGTGCCAGCAGCTTTACGGGGGGAGGGCTCGAGCAGTACTTC. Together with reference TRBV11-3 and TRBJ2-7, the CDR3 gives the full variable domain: EAGVVQSPRYKIIEKKQPVAFWCNPISGHNTLYWYLQNLGQGPELLIRYENEEAVDDSQLPKDRFSAERLKGVDSTLKIQPAELGDSAVYLCASSFTGGGLEQYFGPGTRLTVT.

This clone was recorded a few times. The CDR3 bases are TGTGCCAGCAGCTTAGGACAGAACACCGGGGAGCTGTTTTTT. The encoded protein is CASSLGQNTGELFF. The chain is built from TRBV11-3 and TRBJ2-2; D call uncertain. This CDR3 has 14 residues. Germline loops: CDR1 SGHNT, CDR2 YENEEA. V lost 1 base and J lost 1, with 4 bases in between.

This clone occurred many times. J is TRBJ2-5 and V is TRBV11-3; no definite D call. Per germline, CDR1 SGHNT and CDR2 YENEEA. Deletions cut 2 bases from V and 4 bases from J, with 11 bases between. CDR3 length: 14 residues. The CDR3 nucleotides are TGTGCCAGCAGCTTACAGAGTGGTCCAGAGACCCAGTACTTC. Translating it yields CASSLQSGPETQYF.

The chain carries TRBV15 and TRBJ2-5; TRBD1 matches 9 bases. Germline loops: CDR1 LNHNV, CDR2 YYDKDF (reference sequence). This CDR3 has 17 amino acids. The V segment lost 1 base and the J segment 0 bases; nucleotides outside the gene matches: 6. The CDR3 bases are TGTGCCACCAGCAGAGGGGGGGGACAGGGCAACCAAGAGACCCAGTACTTC. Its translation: CATSRGGGQGNQETQYF.

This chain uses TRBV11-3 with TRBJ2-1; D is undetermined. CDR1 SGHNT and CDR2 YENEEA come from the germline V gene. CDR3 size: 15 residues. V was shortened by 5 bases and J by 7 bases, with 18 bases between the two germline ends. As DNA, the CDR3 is TGTGCCAGCAGCCATGATCTACGGAGCTTTAATGAGCAGTTCTTC. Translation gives CASSHDLRSFNEQFF.

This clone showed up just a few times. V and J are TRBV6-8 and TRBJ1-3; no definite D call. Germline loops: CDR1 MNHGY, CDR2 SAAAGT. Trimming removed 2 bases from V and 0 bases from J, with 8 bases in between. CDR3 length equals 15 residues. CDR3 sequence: CASSYSRVSGNTIYF. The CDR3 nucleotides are TGTGCCAGCAGTTACAGTAGGGTCTCTGGAAACACCATATATTTT.

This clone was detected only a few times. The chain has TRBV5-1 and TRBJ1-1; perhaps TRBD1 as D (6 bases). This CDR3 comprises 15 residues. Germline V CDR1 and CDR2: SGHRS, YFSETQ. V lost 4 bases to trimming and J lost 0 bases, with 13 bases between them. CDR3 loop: CASSARGLLNTEAFF. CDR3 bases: TGCGCCAGCAGCGCGCGGGGGCTTTTGAACACTGAAGCTTTCTTT.

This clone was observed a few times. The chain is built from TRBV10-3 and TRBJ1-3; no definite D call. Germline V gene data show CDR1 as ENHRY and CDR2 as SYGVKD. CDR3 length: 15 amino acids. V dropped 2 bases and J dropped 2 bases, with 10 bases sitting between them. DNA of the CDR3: TGTGCCATCAGTGAGAGGCCTCAGCCTGGAAACACCATATATTTT. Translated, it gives CAISERPQPGNTIYF.

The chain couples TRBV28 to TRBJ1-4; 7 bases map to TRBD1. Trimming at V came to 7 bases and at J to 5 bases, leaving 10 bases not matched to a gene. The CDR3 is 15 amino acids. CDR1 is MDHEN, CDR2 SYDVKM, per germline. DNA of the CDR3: TGTGCCAGCAAAAGCGGGACAGCTCACAATGAAAAACTGTTTTTT. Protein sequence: CASKSGTAHNEKLFF.

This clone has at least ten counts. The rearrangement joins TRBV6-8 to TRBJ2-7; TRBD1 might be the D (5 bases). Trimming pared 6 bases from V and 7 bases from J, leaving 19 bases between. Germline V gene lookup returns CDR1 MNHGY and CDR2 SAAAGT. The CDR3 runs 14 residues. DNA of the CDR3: TGTGCCAGCAGCGACGGACACGCCGCGAGGGAGCAGTACTTC. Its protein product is CASSDGHAAREQYF.

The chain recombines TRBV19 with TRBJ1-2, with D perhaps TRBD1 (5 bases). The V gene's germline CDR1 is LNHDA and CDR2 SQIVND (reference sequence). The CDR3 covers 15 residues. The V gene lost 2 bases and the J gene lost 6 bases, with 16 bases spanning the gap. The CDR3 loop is CASSISWGMDDGYTF. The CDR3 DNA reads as TGTGCCAGTAGTATAAGTTGGGGGATGGATGATGGCTACACCTTC.

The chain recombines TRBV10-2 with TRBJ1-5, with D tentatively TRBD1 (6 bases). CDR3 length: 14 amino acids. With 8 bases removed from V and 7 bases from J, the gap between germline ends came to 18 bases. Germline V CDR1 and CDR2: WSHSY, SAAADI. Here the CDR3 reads CASRERRGQQPQHF. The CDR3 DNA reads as TGCGCCAGCCGAGAGAGGAGGGGACAACAGCCCCAGCATTTT.

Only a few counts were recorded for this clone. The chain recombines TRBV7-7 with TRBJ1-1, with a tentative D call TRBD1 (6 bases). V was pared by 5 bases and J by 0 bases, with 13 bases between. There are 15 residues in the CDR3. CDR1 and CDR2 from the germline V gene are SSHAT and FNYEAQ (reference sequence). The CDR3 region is CASSRGEVMNTEAFF. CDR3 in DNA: TGTGCCAGCAGCAGGGGGGAGGTAATGAACACTGAAGCTTTCTTT.

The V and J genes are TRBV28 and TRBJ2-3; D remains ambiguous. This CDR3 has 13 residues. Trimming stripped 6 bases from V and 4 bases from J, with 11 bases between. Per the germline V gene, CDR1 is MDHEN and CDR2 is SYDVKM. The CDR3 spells CASRIPSADTQYF. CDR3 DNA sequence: TGTGCCAGCAGGATTCCGTCGGCAGATACGCAGTATTTT.

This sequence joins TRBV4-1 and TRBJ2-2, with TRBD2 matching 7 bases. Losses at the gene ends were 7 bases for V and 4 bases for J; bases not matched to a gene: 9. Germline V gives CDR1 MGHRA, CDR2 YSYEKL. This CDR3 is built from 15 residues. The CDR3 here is CASTIRGDGTGELFF. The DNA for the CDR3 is TGCGCCAGCACCATTCGGGGGGATGGCACCGGGGAGCTGTTTTTT.

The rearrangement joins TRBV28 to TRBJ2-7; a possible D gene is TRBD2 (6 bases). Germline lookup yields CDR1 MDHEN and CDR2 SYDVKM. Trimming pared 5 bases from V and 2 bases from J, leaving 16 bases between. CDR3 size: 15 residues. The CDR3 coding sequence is TGTGCCAGCAGTAAGACGGGACTTCAGGCCTACGAGCAGTACTTC. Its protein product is CASSKTGLQAYEQYF.

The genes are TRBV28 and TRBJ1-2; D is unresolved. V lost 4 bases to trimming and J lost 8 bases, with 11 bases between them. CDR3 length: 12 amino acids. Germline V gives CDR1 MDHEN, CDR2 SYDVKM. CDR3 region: CASSYPGGGYTF. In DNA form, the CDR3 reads TGTGCCAGCAGTTACCCCGGTGGGGGCTACACCTTC.

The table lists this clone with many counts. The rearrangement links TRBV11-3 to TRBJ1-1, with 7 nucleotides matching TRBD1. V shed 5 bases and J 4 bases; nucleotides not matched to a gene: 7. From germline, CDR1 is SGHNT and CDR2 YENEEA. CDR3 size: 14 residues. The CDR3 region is CASSAGQVSTEAFF. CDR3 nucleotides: TGTGCCAGCAGCGCTGGACAGGTCAGCACTGAAGCTTTCTTT.

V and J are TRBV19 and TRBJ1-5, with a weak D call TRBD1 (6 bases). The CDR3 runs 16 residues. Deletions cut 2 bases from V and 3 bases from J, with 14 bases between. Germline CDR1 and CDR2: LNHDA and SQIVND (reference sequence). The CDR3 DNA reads TGTGCCAGTAGTATAAGGGAGACAGGCAACAATCAGCCCCAGCATTTT. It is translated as CASSIRETGNNQPQHF.

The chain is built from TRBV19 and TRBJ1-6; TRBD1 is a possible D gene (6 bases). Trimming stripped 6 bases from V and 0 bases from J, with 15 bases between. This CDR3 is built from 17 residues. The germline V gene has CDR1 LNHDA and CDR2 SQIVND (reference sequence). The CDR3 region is CASSPTGGGSYNSPLHF. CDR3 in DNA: TGTGCCAGTAGCCCCACAGGAGGGGGCTCCTATAATTCACCCCTCCACTTT.

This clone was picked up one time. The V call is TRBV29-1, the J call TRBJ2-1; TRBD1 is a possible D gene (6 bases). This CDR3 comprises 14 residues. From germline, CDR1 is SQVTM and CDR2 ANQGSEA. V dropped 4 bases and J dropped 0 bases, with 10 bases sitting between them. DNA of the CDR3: TGCAGCGTTGGCGACAGGAGCTCCTACAATGAGCAGTTCTTC. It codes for CSVGDRSSYNEQFF.

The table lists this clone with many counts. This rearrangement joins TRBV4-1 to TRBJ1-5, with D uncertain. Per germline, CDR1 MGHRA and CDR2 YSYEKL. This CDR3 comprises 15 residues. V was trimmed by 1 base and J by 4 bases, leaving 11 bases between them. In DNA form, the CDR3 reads TGCGCCAGCAGCCAAGTATCGGGAGGGAATCAGCCCCAGCATTTT. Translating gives CASSQVSGGNQPQHF.

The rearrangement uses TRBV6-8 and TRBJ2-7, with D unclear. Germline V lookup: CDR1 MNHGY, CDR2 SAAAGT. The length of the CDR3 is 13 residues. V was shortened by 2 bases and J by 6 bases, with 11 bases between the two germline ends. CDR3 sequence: CASSYEEMSEQYF. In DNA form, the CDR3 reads TGTGCCAGCAGTTACGAGGAAATGAGCGAGCAGTACTTC.